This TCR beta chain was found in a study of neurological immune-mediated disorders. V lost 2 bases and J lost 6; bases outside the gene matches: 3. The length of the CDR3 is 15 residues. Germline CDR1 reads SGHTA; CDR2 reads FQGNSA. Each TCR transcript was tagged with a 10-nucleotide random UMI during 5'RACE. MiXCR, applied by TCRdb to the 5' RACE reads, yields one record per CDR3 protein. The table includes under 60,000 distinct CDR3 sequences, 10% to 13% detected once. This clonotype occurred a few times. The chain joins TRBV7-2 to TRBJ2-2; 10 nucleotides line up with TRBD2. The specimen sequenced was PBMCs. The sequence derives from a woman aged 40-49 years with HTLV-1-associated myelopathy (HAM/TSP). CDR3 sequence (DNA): TGTGCCAGCAGCTTAACTCTAGCGGGGGCCGGGGAGCTGTTTTTT. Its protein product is CASSLTLAGAGELFF.